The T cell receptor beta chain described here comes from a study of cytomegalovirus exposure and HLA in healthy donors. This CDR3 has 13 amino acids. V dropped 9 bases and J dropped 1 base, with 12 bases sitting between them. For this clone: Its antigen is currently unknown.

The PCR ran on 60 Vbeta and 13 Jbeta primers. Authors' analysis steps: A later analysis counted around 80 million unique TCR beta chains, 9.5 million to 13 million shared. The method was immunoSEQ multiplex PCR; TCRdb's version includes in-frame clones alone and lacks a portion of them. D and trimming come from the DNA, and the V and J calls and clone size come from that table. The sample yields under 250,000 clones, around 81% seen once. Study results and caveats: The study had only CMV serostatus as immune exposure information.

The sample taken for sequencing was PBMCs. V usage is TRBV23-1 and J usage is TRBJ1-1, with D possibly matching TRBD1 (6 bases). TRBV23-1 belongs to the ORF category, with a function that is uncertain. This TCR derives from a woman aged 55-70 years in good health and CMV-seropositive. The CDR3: CARQGNPNTEAFF. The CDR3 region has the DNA TGCGCCAGACAGGGTAATCCGAACACTGAAGCTTTCTTT.